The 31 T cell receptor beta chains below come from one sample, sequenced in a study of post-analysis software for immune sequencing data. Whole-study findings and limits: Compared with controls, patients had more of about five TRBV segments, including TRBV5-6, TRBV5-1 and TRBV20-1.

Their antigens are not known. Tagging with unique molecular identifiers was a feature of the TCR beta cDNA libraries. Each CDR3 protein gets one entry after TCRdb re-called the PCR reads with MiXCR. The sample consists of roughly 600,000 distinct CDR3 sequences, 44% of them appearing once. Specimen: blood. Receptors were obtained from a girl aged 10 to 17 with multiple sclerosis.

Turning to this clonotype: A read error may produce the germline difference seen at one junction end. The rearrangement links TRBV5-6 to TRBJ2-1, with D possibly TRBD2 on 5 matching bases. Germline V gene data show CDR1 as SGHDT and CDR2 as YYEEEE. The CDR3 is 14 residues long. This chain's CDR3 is CASSLEAVYNKQFF. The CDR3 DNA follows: TGTGCCAGCAGCCTGGAGGCCGTCTACAATAAGCAGTTCTTC.

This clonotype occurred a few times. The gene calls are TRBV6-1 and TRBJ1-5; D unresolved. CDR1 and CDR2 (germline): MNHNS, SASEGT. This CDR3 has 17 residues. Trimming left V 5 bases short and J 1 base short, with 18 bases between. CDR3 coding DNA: TGTGCCAGCAGTCCATACTATGGAGATGGGAGCAATCAGCCCCAGCATTTT. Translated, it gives CASSPYYGDGSNQPQHF.

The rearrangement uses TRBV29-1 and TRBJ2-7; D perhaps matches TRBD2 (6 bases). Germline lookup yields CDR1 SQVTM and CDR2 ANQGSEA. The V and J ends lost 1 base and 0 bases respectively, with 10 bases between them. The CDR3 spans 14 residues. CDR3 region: CSVEGRESSYEQYF. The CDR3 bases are TGCAGCGTTGAAGGCCGGGAGAGCTCCTACGAGCAGTACTTC.

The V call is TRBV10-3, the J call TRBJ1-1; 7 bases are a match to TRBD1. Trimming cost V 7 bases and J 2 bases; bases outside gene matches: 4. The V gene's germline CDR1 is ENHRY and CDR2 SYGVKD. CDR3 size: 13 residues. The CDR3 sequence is CAITGTENTEAFF. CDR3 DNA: TGTGCCATCACCGGGACAGAAAACACTGAAGCTTTCTTT.

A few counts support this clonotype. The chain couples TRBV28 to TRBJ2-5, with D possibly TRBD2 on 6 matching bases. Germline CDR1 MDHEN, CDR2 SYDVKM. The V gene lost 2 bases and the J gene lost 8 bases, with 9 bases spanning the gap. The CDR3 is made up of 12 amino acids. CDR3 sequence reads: CASSLQEGTQYF. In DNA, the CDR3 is TGTGCCAGCAGTTTACAGGAGGGAACCCAGTACTTC.

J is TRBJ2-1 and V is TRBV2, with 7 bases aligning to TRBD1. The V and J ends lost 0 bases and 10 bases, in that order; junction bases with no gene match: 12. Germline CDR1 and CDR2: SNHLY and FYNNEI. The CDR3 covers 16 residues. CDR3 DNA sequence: TGTGCCAGCAGTGAAGCAGGGGCCTTACTACAGGGGGAGCAGTTCTTC. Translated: CASSEAGALLQGEQFF.

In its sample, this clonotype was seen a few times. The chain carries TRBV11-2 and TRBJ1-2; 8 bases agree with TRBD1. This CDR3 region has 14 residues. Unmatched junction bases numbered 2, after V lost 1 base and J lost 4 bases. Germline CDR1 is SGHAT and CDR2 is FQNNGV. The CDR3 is CASSLVTGVYGYTF. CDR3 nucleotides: TGTGCCAGCAGCTTAGTGACAGGGGTCTATGGCTACACCTTC.

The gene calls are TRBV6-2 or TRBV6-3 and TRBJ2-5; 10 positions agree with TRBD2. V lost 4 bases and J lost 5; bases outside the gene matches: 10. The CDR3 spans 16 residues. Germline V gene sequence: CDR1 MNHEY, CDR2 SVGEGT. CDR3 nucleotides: TGTGCCAGCAGTTGGGGACTAGCGACCTCCGGGGAGACCCAGTACTTC. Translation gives CASSWGLATSGETQYF.

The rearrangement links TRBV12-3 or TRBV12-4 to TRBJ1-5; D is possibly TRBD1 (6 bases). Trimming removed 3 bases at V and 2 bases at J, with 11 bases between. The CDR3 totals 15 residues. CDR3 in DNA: TGTGCCAGCAGTTTTCAGGGGCTAGGCAATCAGCCCCAGCATTTT. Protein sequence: CASSFQGLGNQPQHF.

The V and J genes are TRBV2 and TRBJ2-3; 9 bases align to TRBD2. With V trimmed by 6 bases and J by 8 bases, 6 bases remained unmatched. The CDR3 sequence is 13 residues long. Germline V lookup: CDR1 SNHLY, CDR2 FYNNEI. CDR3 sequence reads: CASRGLALGTQYF. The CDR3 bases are TGTGCCAGCAGGGGACTAGCTCTTGGTACGCAGTATTTT.

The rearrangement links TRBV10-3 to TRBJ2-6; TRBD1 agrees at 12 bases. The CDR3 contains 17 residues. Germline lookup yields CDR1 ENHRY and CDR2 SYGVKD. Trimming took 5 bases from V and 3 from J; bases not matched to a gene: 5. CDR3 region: CAISTGTGGGGANVLTF. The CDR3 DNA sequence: TGTGCCATCAGTACCGGGACAGGGGGCGGTGGGGCCAACGTCCTGACTTTC.

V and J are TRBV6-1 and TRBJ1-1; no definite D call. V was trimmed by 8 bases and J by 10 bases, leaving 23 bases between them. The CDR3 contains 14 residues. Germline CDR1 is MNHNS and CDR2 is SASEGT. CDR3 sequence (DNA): TGTGCCAGCCTCCCTTGGGCGGACCCGGAAGGAGCTTTCTTT. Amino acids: CASLPWADPEGAFF.

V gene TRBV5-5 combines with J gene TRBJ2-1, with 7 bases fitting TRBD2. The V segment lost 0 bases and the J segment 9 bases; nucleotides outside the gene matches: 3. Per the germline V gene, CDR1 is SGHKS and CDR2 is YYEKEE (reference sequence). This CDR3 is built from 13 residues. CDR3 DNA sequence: TGTGCCAGCAGCTTGGGTAGGGAGGGTGAGCAGTTCTTC. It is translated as CASSLGREGEQFF.

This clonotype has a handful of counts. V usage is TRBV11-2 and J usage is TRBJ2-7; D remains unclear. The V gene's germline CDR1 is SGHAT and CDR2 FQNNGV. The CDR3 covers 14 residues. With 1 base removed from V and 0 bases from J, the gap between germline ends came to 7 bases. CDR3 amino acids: CASSLVQASYEQYF. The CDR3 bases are TGTGCCAGCAGCTTAGTCCAGGCCTCCTACGAGCAGTACTTC.

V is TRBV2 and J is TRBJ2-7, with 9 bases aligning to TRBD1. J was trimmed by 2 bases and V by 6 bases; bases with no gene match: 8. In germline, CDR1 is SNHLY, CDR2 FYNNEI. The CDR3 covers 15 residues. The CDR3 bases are TGTGCCAGCAGGACCGGGACAGGGTGGGCCTACGAGCAGTACTTC. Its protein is CASRTGTGWAYEQYF.

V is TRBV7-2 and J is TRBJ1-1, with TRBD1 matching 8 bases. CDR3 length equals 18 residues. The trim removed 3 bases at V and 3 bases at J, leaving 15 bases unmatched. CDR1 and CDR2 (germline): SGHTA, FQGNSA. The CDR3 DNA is TGTGCCAGCAGCTTGGAGCGGGGACAGGAGGCACTCTACACTGAAGCTTTCTTT. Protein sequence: CASSLERGQEALYTEAFF.

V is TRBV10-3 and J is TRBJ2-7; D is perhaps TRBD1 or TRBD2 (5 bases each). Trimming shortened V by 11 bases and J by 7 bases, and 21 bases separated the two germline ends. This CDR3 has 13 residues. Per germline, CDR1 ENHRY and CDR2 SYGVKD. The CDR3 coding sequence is TGTGCCGCACACCGGGACCCTTCGGAAGAGCAGTACTTC. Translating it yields CAAHRDPSEEQYF.

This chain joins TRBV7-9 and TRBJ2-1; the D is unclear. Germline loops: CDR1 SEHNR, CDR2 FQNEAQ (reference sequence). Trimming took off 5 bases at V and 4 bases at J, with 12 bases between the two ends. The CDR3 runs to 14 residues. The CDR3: CASSLTSPYNEQFF. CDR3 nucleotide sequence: TGTGCCAGCAGCCTTACCTCGCCTTACAATGAGCAGTTCTTC.

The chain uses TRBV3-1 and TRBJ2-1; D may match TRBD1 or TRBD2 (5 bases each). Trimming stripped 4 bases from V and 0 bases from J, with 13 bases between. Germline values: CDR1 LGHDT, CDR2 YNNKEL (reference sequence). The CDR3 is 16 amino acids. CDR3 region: CASSLGEQGSYNEQFF. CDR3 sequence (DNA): TGTGCCAGCAGCCTAGGGGAGCAGGGCTCCTACAATGAGCAGTTCTTC.

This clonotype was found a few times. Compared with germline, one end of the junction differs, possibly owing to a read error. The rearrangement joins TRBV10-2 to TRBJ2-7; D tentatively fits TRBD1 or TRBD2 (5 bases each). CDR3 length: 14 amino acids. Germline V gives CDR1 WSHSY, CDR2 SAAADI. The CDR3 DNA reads TGCGCCAGCAGGCCCCGGGACCTTTCCTACGGGCAGTACTTC. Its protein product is CASRPRDLSYGQYF.

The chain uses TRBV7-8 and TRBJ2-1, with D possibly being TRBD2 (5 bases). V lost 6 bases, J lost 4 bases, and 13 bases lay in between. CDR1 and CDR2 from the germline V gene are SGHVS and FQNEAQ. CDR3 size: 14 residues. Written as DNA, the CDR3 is TGTGCCAGCAGAAATGGCGGGTTTTACAATGAGCAGTTCTTC. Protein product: CASRNGGFYNEQFF.

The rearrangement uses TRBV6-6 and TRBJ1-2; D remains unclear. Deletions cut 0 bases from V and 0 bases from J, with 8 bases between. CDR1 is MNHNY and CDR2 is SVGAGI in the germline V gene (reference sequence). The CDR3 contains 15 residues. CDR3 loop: CASSYSNRANYGYTF. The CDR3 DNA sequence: TGTGCCAGCAGTTACTCGAACCGGGCTAACTATGGCTACACCTTC.

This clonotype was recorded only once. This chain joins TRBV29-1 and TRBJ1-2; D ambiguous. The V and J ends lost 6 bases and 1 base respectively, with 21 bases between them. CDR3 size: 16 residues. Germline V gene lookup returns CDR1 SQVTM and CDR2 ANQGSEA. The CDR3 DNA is TGCAGCGTGGCCCTAAGAGTAGGACCTCTTAACTATGGCTACACCTTC. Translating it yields CSVALRVGPLNYGYTF. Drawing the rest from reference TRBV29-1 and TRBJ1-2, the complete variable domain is SAVISQKPSRDICQRGTSLTIQCQVDSQVTMMFWYRQQPGQSLTLIATANQGSEATYESGFVIDKFPISRPNLTFSTLTVSNMSPEDSSIYLCSVALRVGPLNYGYTFGSGTRLTVV.

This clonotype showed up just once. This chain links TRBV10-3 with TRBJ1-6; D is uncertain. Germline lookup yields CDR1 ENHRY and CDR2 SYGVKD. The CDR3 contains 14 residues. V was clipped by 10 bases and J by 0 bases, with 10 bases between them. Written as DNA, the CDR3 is TGTGCCACCTTGGACTTCTCCTATAATTCACCCCTCCACTTT. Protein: CATLDFSYNSPLHF.

CDR3 protein: CASRGSPSYNEQFF. The CDR3 bases are TGTGCCAGCAGGGGGAGTCCCTCCTACAATGAGCAGTTCTTC. The chain carries TRBV12-3 or TRBV12-4 and TRBJ2-1, with TRBD2 as a possible D gene (5 bases). V lost 6 bases to trimming and J lost 0 bases, with 9 bases between them. This CDR3 region has 14 residues.

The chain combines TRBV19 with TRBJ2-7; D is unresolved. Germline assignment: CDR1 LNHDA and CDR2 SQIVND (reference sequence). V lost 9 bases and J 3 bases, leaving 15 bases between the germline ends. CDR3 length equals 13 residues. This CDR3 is CASSLNQGYEQYF. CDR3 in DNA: TGTGCCAGCAGCTTAAATCAAGGCTACGAGCAGTACTTC.

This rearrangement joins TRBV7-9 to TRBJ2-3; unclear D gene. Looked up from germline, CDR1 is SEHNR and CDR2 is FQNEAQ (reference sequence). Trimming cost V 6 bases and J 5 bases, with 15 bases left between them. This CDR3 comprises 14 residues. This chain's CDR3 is CASSPDWERDTQYF. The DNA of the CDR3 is TGTGCCAGCAGTCCAGATTGGGAACGAGATACGCAGTATTTT.

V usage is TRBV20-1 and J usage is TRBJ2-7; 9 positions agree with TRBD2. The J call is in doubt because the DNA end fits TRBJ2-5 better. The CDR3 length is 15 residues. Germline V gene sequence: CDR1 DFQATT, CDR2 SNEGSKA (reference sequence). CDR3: CSAEDPSGAGETQYF. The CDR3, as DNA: TGCAGTGCTGAAGACCCTAGCGGGGCAGGCGAGACCCAGTACTTC.

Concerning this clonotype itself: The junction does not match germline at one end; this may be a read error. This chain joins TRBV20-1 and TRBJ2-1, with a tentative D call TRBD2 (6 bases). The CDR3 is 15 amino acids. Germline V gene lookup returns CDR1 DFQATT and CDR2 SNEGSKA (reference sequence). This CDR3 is CSARPTTPGGNEQFF. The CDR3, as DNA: TGCAGTGCTAGACCTACTACTCCCGGGGGTAATGAACAGTTCTTC.

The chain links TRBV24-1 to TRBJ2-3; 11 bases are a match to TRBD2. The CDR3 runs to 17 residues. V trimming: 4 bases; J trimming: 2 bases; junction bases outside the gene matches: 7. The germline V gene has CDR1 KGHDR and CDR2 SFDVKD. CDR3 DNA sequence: TGTGCCACCAGTGACCCAGTACTAGCGGGGGACACAGATACGCAGTATTTT. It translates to CATSDPVLAGDTDTQYF.

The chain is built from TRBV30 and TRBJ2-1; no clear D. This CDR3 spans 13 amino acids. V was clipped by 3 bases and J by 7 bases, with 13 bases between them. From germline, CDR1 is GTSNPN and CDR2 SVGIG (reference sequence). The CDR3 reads CAWSGAVNNEQFF. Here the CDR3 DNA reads TGTGCCTGGAGCGGCGCGGTTAATAATGAGCAGTTCTTC. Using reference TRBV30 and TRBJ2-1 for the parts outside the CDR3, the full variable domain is SQTIHQWPATLVQPVGSPLSLECTVEGTSNPNLYWYRQAAGRGLQLLFYSVGIGQISSEVPQNLSASRPQDRQFILSSKKLLLSDSGFYLCAWSGAVNNEQFFGPGTRLTVL.